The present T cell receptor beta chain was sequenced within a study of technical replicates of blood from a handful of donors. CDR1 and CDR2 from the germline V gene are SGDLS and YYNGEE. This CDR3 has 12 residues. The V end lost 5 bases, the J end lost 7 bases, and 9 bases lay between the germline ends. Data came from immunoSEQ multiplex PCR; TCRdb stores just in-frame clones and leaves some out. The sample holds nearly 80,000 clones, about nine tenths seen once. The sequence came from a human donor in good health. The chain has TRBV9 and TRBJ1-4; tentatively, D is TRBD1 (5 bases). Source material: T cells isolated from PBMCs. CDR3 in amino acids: CASRSDSEKLFF. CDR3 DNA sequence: TGTGCCAGCAGGTCCGACAGTGAAAAACTGTTTTTT.